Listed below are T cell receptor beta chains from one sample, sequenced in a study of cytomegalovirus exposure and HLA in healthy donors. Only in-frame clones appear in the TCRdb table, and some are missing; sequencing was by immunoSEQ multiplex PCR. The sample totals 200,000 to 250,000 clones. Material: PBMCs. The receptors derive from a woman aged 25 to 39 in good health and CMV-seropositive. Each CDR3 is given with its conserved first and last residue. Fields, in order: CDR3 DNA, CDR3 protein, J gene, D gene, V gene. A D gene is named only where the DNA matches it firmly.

TGTGCCAGCAGTTTACAGGGGTATGCAGATACGCAGTATTTT,CASSLQGYADTQYF,TRBJ2-3,-,TRBV28
TGCGCCAGCAGCTACCTCGGGACAGGGGAAATGAACACTGAAGCTTTCTTT,CASSYLGTGEMNTEAFF,TRBJ1-1,TRBD1,TRBV5-1
TGTGCCAGCAGCGAGACAGGCTACGAGCAGTACTTC,CASSETGYEQYF,TRBJ2-7,-,TRBV25-1
TGTGCCAGCAGCGTAGACGAGTGGGGAGTAAAACTGTTTTTT,CASSVDEWGVKLFF,TRBJ1-4,-,TRBV9
TGTGCCAGCAGCCCTAGAGACTGGTATACCTACAATGAGCAGTTCTTC,CASSPRDWYTYNEQFF,TRBJ2-1,-,TRBV9
TGTGCCAGCAGATCGGAGGCACGATCTGAAGCTTTCTTT,CASRSEARSEAFF,TRBJ1-1,-,TRBV28
TGTGCCAGCAGTTACTCGAGCGTAAAACGGGGGGGGACCCAGTACTTC,CASSYSSVKRGGTQYF,TRBJ2-5,TRBD2,TRBV6-6
TGTGCCATCAGCGGGGACAGGAACTCTGGGGCCAACGTCCTGACTTTC,CAISGDRNSGANVLTF,TRBJ2-6,TRBD1,TRBV10-3
TGCGCCAGCAGCCAAGTGGACAGGGGGCTCTACGAGCAGTACTTC,CASSQVDRGLYEQYF,TRBJ2-7,TRBD1,TRBV4-3
TGTGCCAGTAGCACACTAGCGGGAGCAGGGTACGAGCAGTACTTC,CASSTLAGAGYEQYF,TRBJ2-7,TRBD2,TRBV19
TGTGCCAGCAGCTTACCCAACGGCTACGAGCAGTACTTC,CASSLPNGYEQYF,TRBJ2-7,-,TRBV7-2
TGTGCCAGCAGCGTAGAGGGCTGGGGGGAGCCCCTTCTGAACACCGGGGAGCTGTTTTTT,CASSVEGWGEPLLNTGELFF,TRBJ2-2,-,TRBV9
TGTGCTAGTGGGATCACAAGTACGCTCTCCTACGAGCAGTACTTC,CASGITSTLSYEQYF,TRBJ2-7,-,TRBV12-5
TGTGCCAGCAGCCAAACGAATACAGGGTCAAGGGACTCACCCCTCCACTTT,CASSQTNTGSRDSPLHF,TRBJ1-6,-,TRBV25-1
TGTGCCAGCAGCCCGGGGACAGCCGGGTATGGCTACACCTTC,CASSPGTAGYGYTF,TRBJ1-2,TRBD1,TRBV7-9
TGTGCCAGCAGCTTAGGTTTAGGAGGTTACGAGCAGTACTTC,CASSLGLGGYEQYF,TRBJ2-7,-,TRBV11-2
TGTGCCAGCAGCCCCGCTTTAGCGGGAACAGAGACCCAGTACTTC,CASSPALAGTETQYF,TRBJ2-5,TRBD2,TRBV28
TGCGCCAGCAGCGTAAGACCTAGCGGGTTTACCTACAATGAGCAGTTCTTC,CASSVRPSGFTYNEQFF,TRBJ2-1,TRBD2,TRBV5-1
TGCGCCAGCAGCTTGGTTTGGGGGGCGAACACCGGGGAGCTGTTTTTT,CASSLVWGANTGELFF,TRBJ2-2,-,TRBV5-1
TGTGCCAGCAGACCACTAGCGGGGGACATTCAGTACTTC,CASRPLAGDIQYF,TRBJ2-4,TRBD2,TRBV6-1
TGTGCCAGCAGTTACGTCAGACAGGAAAATGGCTACACCTTC,CASSYVRQENGYTF,TRBJ1-2,-,TRBV6-6
TGTGCCAGCAGTTTATTTGCCCAGTTCAGCACAGATACGCAGTATTTT,CASSLFAQFSTDTQYF,TRBJ2-3,-,TRBV28
TGTGCCAGCAGCTTGCCAGTGGGCGGATATAGGGGCGAGCAGTACTTC,CASSLPVGGYRGEQYF,TRBJ2-7,-,TRBV5-4
TGCAGTGCAACACAGGCCTACGAGCAGTACTTC,CSATQAYEQYF,TRBJ2-7,-,TRBV20-1
TGTGCCAGCAGCTTAGGCGGGACTAGCATAACAGATACGCAGTATTTT,CASSLGGTSITDTQYF,TRBJ2-3,TRBD2,TRBV11-3
TGTGCCAGCAGCTTGCGCACTAGCGGGAGCTCAACAGATACGCAGTATTTT,CASSLRTSGSSTDTQYF,TRBJ2-3,TRBD2,TRBV13
TGTGCCAACAAAAAGACAGGGGAAGAGACCCAGTACTTC,CANKKTGEETQYF,TRBJ2-5,TRBD1,TRBV2
TGTGCCAGTAGTATAGTGATTTTTGCTGGTGGCGGAAGGATGGATTACAATGAGCAGTTCTTC,CASSIVIFAGGGRMDYNEQFF,TRBJ2-1,-,TRBV19
TGTGCCAGCAGCGTAGGCGGCAGCAATCAGCCCCAGCATTTT,CASSVGGSNQPQHF,TRBJ1-5,-,TRBV9
TGTGCCAGCAGTTCTACTCCCGATAATGAAAAACTGTTTTTT,CASSSTPDNEKLFF,TRBJ1-4,-,TRBV27
TGTGCCAGCTCACTTCAGGGTTCCGGCAATCAGCCCCAGCATTTT,CASSLQGSGNQPQHF,TRBJ1-5,-,TRBV18
TGTGCCAGCAGCATGGGACAGGGAGGTGAAAAACTGTTTTTT,CASSMGQGGEKLFF,TRBJ1-4,TRBD1,TRBV7-9
TGTGCCAGCAGTACGACAGGGGGAAACATTCAGTACTTC,CASSTTGGNIQYF,TRBJ2-4,TRBD1,TRBV27
TGCGCCAGCAGGACAGTCTCTAGCACAGATACGCAGTATTTT,CASRTVSSTDTQYF,TRBJ2-3,-,TRBV5-1
TGTGCCAGCAGTATAGACAGGGGTGAAGCTTTCTTT,CASSIDRGEAFF,TRBJ1-1,TRBD1,TRBV6-5
TGCGCCAGCAGCCTGGGACAGGGGAGTCCAGATACGCAGTATTTT,CASSLGQGSPDTQYF,TRBJ2-3,TRBD1,TRBV5-1
TGTGCCAGCAGCGTCGGCGGCAGCGAACTTAAAGCTTTCTTT,CASSVGGSELKAFF,TRBJ1-1,-,TRBV7-9
TGTGCCAGCAGCTTGGACAGGCCGAAGAACACCGGGGAGCTGTTTTTT,CASSLDRPKNTGELFF,TRBJ2-2,-,TRBV5-4
TGTGCCAGCAGTGGGGGACAGCTGTACGAGCAGTACTTC,CASSGGQLYEQYF,TRBJ2-7,TRBD1,TRBV6-1
TGTGCCAGCAGCGTCACCGGGACGAGGGGGAGAGAGCAGTACTTC,CASSVTGTRGREQYF,TRBJ2-7,-,TRBV9
TGCGCCAGCAGCTTGGATGGACAGGGGAGTGGAAACACCATATATTTT,CASSLDGQGSGNTIYF,TRBJ1-3,TRBD1,TRBV5-1
TGTGCCAGACCCGTGGGACAAGCCCGCTTAAGCTTCCACTTT,CARPVGQARLSFHF,TRBJ1-6,-,TRBV21-1
TGTGCCAGCAGTCCAGGGACTAGCGGAGCCCATGGCACAGATACGCAGTATTTT,CASSPGTSGAHGTDTQYF,TRBJ2-3,TRBD2,TRBV27
TGTGCCAGCAGCGCCCCGAGGCTGAACGCGAACACCGGGGAGCTGTTTTTT,CASSAPRLNANTGELFF,TRBJ2-2,-,TRBV9
TGCGCCAGCAGCCAAGAGCGGGCACATTCGAACACCGGGGAGCTGTTTTTT,CASSQERAHSNTGELFF,TRBJ2-2,-,TRBV4-3
TGTGCCAGCAGTTCGCCACCTTTCGAGCCACGTGGCTACACCTTC,CASSSPPFEPRGYTF,TRBJ1-2,-,TRBV28